Listed here are 10 T cell receptor beta chains from one sample, sequenced in a study of blood T cell repertoires in COVID-19. This table comes from immunoSEQ multiplex PCR, and its TCRdb copy is limited to in-frame clones, with some not included. The data contain approximately 410,000 clones, roughly 85% of them seen just once; the ten biggest clones take up 1.4%. Sequencing was done on a sample of peripheral blood. The receptors derive from a woman aged 30 to 39 with active or convalescent COVID-19.

The CDR3 protein is CASSQTATGELFF. CDR3 nucleotides: TGTGCCAGCAGTCAGACTGCCACCGGGGAGCTGTTTTTT. This chain uses TRBV11-3 with TRBJ2-2; D not resolved. CDR1 is SGHNT, CDR2 YENEEA, per germline. The CDR3 totals 13 residues. With 6 bases removed from V and 4 bases from J, the gap between germline ends came to 9 bases.

The rearrangement joins TRBV2 to TRBJ2-7; possibly TRBD2 for D (5 bases). CDR1 is SNHLY and CDR2 is FYNNEI in the germline V gene. The CDR3 loop spans 12 amino acids. Trimming stripped 7 bases from V and 4 bases from J, with 11 bases between. CDR3 in amino acids: CASTLGVYEQYF. The CDR3 DNA sequence: TGTGCCAGCACCCTGGGAGTTTACGAGCAGTACTTC.

V usage is TRBV2 and J usage is TRBJ2-2; 8 bases align to TRBD2. Trimming removed 8 bases from V and 0 bases from J; junction bases left unmatched: 8. This CDR3 spans 16 amino acids. Germline loops: CDR1 SNHLY, CDR2 FYNNEI. The CDR3 nucleotides are TGTGCCAGCTTAGCTGGCGGGAGGCCGAACACCGGGGAGCTGTTTTTT. Translating gives CASLAGGRPNTGELFF.

This chain joins TRBV3-1 (or the pseudogene TRBV3-2) and TRBJ1-4; a possible D gene is TRBD1 (5 bases). V dropped 4 bases and J dropped 7 bases, with 13 bases sitting between them. This CDR3 spans 14 amino acids. Germline CDR1 LGHDT, CDR2 YNNKEL (reference sequence). CDR3 in DNA: TGTGCCAGCAGCCCCCGGGGGGAGGGTGAAAAACTGTTTTTT. It encodes CASSPRGEGEKLFF.

J is TRBJ2-7 and V is TRBV7-9; 9 nucleotides agree with TRBD2. CDR1 SEHNR and CDR2 FQNEAQ come from the germline V gene (reference sequence). The CDR3 is made up of 15 amino acids. V gave up 2 bases and J gave up 2 bases; unmatched junction bases: 4. In DNA form, the CDR3 reads TGTGCCAGCAGCTTACTAGCGGGATCTACCTACGAGCAGTACTTC. Its translation: CASSLLAGSTYEQYF.

The chain links TRBV5-5 to TRBJ1-1, with 8 bases aligning to TRBD1. V shed 4 bases and J 1 base; nucleotides not matched to a gene: 0. Germline V lookup: CDR1 SGHKS, CDR2 YYEKEE (reference sequence). The length of the CDR3 is 13 residues. The CDR3 reads CASSGQGNTEAFF. DNA of the CDR3: TGTGCCAGCAGCGGACAGGGGAACACTGAAGCTTTCTTT. Based on the CDR3 plus reference TRBV5-5 and TRBJ1-1, the full variable domain is DAGVTQSPTHLIKTRGQQVTLRCSPISGHKSVSWYQQVLGQGPQFIFQYYEKEERGRGNFPDRFSARQFPNYSSELNVNALLLGDSALYLCASSGQGNTEAFFGQGTRLTVV.

The V and J genes are TRBV7-6 and TRBJ2-7, with 14 bases lining up with TRBD2. Germline V gene lookup returns CDR1 SGHVS and CDR2 FNYEAQ. The CDR3 covers 19 residues. Germline trimming cut 5 bases from V and 0 bases from J; bases unmatched to any gene: 12. The CDR3, as DNA: TGTGCCAGCAGCCTCCGCCCAGGGACTAGCGGGGGACCCTCCTACGAGCAGTACTTC. This codes for CASSLRPGTSGGPSYEQYF. The variable domain in full, completed from reference TRBV7-6 and TRBJ2-7, reads GAGVSQSPRYKVTKRGQDVALRCDPISGHVSLYWYRQALGQGPEFLTYFNYEAQQDKSGLPNDRFSAERPEGSISTLTIQRTEQRDSAMYRCASSLRPGTSGGPSYEQYFGPGTRLTVT.

J is TRBJ2-2 and V is TRBV14, with a possible D match to TRBD2 (5 bases). The CDR3 length is 16 residues. The V end was cut by 2 bases, the J end by 2 bases, with 12 bases between. Germline CDR1 is SGHDN and CDR2 is FVKESK. CDR3 in amino acids: CASSQFGEPNTGELFF. The CDR3 DNA is TGTGCCAGCAGCCAATTCGGGGAACCCAACACCGGGGAGCTGTTTTTT.

The genes are TRBV7-9 and TRBJ1-3, with D possibly TRBD1 on 6 matching bases. Germline CDR1 and CDR2: SEHNR and FQNEAQ (reference sequence). V was shortened by 5 bases and J by 2 bases, with 16 bases between the two germline ends. This CDR3 contains 16 residues. CDR3 protein: CASSKRQALTGNTIYF. CDR3 sequence (DNA): TGTGCCAGCAGCAAACGACAGGCTTTGACTGGAAACACCATATATTTT.

This rearrangement joins TRBV19 to TRBJ1-2, with 7 bases matching TRBD1. Germline V gene data show CDR1 as LNHDA and CDR2 as SQIVND (reference sequence). Germline trimming cut 7 bases from V and 4 bases from J; bases unmatched to any gene: 15. The CDR3 sequence is 16 residues long. Written as DNA, the CDR3 is TGTGCCAGTACCGGCGAGCGCGAGACAGGGACCTATGGCTACACCTTC. It specifies CASTGERETGTYGYTF.